Listed below are T cell receptor beta chains from one sample, sequenced in a study of vaccination and CD4 T cells after COVID-19. TCRdb reanalysed the PCR reads using MiXCR and keeps one entry per CDR3 protein. The sample gives about 16,000 distinct CDR3 sequences, 53% of which show up once; 7.2% is in the top ten. Their antigens are not known. Sequencing used CD4+ T cells from blood, cultured in vitro, obtained before SARS-CoV-2 vaccination. The receptors shown here come from a human donor who had recovered from COVID-19. Both conserved end residues are part of each CDR3. A D gene is named only where the DNA matches it firmly. Expanded clones are given a class, and other clones once, few, many or no size at all.

NA,TRBD2,14,TRBJ2-7,TRBV20-1,CSATREGPFYEQYF,TGCAGTGCTACCCGGGAGGGCCCTTTCTACGAGCAGTACTTC
NA,TRBD2,14,TRBJ2-5,TRBV7-8,CASSFGGSLETQYF,TGTGCCAGCAGCTTCGGGGGGTCGTTGGAGACCCAGTACTTC
NA,TRBD2,15,TRBJ2-1,TRBV20-1,CSARRISGDYNEQFF,TGCAGTGCTAGGCGAATTAGCGGGGATTACAATGAGCAGTTCTTC
NA,NA,18,TRBJ2-3,TRBV6-5,CASSYSTSPASGTDTQYF,TGTGCCAGCAGTTACTCGACAAGCCCCGCGAGTGGCACAGATACGCAGTATTTT
once,NA,14,TRBJ1-1,TRBV9,CASEKVHRGTEAFF,TGTGCCAGCGAGAAAGTCCATCGAGGCACTGAAGCTTTCTTT
NA,NA,14,TRBJ2-7,TRBV7-8,CASSPPGLAYEQYF,TGTGCCAGCAGCCCCCCGGGCCTGGCCTACGAGCAGTACTTC
few,NA,17,TRBJ2-4,TRBV27,CASSPLTRGTAKNIQYF,TGTGCCAGCAGTCCCCTCACTCGCGGGACAGCCAAAAACATTCAGTACTTC
few,NA,15,TRBJ2-5,TRBV20-1,CSARDPGLGKETQYF,TGCAGTGCTAGAGACCCAGGACTGGGGAAGGAGACCCAGTACTTC
once,TRBD2,14,TRBJ2-3,TRBV30,CAWSASGTTDTQYF,TGTGCCTGGAGTGCTAGCGGGACCACAGATACGCAGTATTTT
NA,NA,13,TRBJ2-1,TRBV6-2/TRBV6-3,CASSDPSFHEQFF,TGTGCCAGCAGTGACCCGAGTTTCCATGAGCAGTTCTTC